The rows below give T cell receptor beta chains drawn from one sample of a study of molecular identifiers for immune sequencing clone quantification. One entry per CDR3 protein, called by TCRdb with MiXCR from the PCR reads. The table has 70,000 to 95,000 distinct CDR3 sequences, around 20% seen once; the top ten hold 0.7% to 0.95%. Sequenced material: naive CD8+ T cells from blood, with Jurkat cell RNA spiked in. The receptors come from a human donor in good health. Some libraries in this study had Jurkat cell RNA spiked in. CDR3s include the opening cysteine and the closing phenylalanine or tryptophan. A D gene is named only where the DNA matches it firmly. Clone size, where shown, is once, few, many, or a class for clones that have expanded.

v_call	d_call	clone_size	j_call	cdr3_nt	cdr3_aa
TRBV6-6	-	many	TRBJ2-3	TGTGCCAGCATTCTCCGGGCGGGGGCGGCGGATACGCAGTATTTT	CASILRAGAADTQYF
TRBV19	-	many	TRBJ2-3	TGTGCCAGTAGTCCCCCCTTGGGGGGGCTTGGGACAGATACGCAGTATTTT	CASSPPLGGLGTDTQYF
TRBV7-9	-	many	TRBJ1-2	TGTGCCAGCAGCTTAGATTCTTCGACGATCCTTAACTATGGCTACACCTTC	CASSLDSSTILNYGYTF
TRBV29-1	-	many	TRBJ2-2	TGCAGCGTTGAAGGGGCGGGAACGAACACCGGGGAGCTGTTTTTT	CSVEGAGTNTGELFF
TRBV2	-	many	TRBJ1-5	TGTGCCAGCAGACCTACAGGGACGAATAGCAATCAGCCCCAGCATTTT	CASRPTGTNSNQPQHF
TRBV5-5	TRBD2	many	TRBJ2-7	TGTGCCAGCAGCCGGGGGGGAAGGGATGGGTCCTACGAGCAGTACTTC	CASSRGGRDGSYEQYF
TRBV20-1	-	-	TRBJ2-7	TGCAGTGCTAGAGAGGCGTACTCCTACGAGCAGTACTTC	CSAREAYSYEQYF
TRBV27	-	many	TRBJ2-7	TGTGCCAGCAGTCCGTATACGCAGGAGGTCGAGCAGTACTTC	CASSPYTQEVEQYF
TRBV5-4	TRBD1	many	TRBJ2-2	TGTGCCAGCAGCTGGGGACAGTTGAACACCGGGGAGCTGTTTTTT	CASSWGQLNTGELFF
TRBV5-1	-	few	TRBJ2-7	TGCGCCAGCAGCTTGAGGTATGACGGGTCCTACGAGCAGTACTTC	CASSLRYDGSYEQYF
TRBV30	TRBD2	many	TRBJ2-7	TGTGCCTGGAGTGTACTAGCGGGGGGCGGCTACGAGCAGTACTTC	CAWSVLAGGGYEQYF
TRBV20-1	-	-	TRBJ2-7	TGCAGTGCTAGAGACCTTTCCTTAGTGCTTCCCTACGAGCAGTACTTC	CSARDLSLVLPYEQYF
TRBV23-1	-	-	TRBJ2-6	TGCGCCAGCAGCCAGAAATCGTTCCCGCGACAGAGGGGGGCCAACGTCCTGACTTTC	CASSQKSFPRQRGANVLTF
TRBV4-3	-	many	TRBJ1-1	TGCGCCAGCAGCCAAGACCGGAAGATGAACACTGAAGCTTTCTTT	CASSQDRKMNTEAFF
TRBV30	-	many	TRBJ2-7	TGTGCCTGGAGTGCGACGGACACGGGGTACGAGCAGTACTTC	CAWSATDTGYEQYF
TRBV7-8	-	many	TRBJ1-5	TGTGCCAGCAGCTTAATTTTCGGGATAGAGACTCGGAATCAGCCCCAGCATTTT	CASSLIFGIETRNQPQHF